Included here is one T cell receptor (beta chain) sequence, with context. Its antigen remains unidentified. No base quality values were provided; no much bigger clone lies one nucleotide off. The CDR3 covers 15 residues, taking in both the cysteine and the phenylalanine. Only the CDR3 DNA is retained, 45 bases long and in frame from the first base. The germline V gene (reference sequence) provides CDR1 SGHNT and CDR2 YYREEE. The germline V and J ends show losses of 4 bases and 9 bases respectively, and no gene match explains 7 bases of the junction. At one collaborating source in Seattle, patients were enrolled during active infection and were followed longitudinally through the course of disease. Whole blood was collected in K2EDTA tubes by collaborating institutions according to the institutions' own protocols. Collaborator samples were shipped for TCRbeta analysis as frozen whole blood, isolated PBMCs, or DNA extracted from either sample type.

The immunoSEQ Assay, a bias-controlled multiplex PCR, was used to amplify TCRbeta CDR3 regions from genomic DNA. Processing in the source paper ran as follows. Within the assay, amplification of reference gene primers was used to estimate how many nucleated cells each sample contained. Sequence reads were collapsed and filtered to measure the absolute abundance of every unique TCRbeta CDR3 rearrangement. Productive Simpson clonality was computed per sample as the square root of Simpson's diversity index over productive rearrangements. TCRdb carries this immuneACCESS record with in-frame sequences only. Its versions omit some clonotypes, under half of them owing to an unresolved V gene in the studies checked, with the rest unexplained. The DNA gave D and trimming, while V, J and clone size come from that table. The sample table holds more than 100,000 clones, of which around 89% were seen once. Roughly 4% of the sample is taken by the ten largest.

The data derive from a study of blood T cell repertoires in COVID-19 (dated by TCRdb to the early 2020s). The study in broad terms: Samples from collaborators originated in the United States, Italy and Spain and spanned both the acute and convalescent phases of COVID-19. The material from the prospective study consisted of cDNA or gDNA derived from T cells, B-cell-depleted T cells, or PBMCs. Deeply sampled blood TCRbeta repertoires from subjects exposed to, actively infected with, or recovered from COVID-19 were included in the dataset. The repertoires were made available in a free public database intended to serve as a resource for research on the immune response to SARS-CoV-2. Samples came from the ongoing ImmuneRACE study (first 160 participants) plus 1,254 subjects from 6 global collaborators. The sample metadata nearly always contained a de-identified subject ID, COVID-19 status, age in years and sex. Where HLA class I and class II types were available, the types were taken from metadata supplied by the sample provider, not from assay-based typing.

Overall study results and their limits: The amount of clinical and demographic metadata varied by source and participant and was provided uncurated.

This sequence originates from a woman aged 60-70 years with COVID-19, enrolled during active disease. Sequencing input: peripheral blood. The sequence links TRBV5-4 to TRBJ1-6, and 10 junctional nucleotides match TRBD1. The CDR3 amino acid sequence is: CASSTGQGEFSPLHF. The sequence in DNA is TGTGCCAGCAGCACTGGACAGGGGGAATTTTCACCCCTCCACTTT.